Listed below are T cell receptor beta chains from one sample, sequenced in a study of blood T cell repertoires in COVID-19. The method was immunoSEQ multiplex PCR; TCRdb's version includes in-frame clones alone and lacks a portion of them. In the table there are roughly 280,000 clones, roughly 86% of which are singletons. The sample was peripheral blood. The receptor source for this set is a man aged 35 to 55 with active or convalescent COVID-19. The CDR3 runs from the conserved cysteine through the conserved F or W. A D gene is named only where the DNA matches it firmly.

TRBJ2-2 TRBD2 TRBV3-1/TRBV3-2 CASSITSGQTGELFF
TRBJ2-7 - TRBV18 CASSRTDHSYEQYF
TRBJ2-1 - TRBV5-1 CASSPVPGDRNEQFF
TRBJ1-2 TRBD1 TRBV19 CASRAGGNYGYTF
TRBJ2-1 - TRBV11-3 CASAPTVGGSYNEQFF
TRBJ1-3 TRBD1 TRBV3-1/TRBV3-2 CASSSPDRGPGNTIYF
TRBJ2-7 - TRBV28 CASSSPAEGGPEQYF
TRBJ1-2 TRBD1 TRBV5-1 CASSRDRYGYTF
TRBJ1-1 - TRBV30 CAWSGQRQREAFF
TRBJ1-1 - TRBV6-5 CASSYRLLGVEAFF
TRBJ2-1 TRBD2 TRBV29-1 CSSFIPGLAGIEQFF
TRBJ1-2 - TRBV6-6 CASSYSRTGRYGYTF
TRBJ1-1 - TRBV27 CASSLSRAGRNTEAFF
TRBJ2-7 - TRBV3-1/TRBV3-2 CASSSWPQVPYEQYF
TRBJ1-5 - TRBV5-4 CASSLRGGNQPQHF
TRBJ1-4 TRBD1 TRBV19 CASRGTGKPTNEKLFF
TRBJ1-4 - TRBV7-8 CASSLSSEKLFF
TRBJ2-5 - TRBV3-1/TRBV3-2 CASSPLVGETQYF
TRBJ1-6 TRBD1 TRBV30 CAWSRWTGNSPLHF
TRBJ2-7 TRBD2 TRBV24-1 CATSESQREGDYEQYF
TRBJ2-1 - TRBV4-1 CASSQDLVRGLYNEQFF
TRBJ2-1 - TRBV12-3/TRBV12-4 CASSFLYNEQFF
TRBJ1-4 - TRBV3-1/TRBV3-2 CASSQGTYQKKLFF
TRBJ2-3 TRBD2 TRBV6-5 CASSWDLAGATDTQYF
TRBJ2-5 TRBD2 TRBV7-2 CASSLVGRTSGQETQYF
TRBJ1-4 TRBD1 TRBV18 CASSLRTGANEKLFF
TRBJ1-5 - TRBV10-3 CAISDRGNQPQHF
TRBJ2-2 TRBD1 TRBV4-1 CASSQDRVTGELFF
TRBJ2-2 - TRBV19 CASSIDRGTGELFF
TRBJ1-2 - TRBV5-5 CASSPRGENGYTF
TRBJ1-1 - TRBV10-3 CAISESWATGWNTEAFF
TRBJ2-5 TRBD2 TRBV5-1 CASENGDYRWETQYF
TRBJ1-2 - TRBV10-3 CAIGQDYGYTF
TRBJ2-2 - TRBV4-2 CASSQDSLPNTGELFF
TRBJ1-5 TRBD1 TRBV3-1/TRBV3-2 CASSPGTGYQPQHF
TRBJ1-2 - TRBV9 CASSVGGDYGYTF
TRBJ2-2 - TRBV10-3 CAISESAGELFF
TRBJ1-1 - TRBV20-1 CSARETLGAFF
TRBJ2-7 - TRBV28 CASTDSFYEQYF
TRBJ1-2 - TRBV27 CASSLSGGLKSGYTF
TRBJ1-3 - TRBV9 CASSVGQGNTIYF
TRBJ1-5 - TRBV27 CASSFRGAWDTQSQPQHF
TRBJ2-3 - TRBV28 CASSFRGRVAQYF
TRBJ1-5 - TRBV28 CASSSAQPQHF
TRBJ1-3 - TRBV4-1 CASSQQYPGNTIYF
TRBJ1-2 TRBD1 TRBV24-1 CATNDRDYGYTF
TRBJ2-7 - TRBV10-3 CAIRTGNSGIYEQYF
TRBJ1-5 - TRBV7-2 CASSTSEVIQPQHF